Listed here are 6 T cell receptor beta chains from one sample, sequenced in a study of T-cell memory formation after mild COVID-19. TCRdb analysed the 5' RACE reads with MiXCR anew, one entry per CDR3 protein. The sample carries roughly 510,000 distinct CDR3 sequences, around a sixth recorded once. The sequencing input was PBMCs or a T cell subset sorted from them (not recorded which). The receptors were gathered from an adult woman who had mild COVID-19 (a few samples of this study predate the infection). Cell type and time point are not known.

This chain uses TRBV6-5 with TRBJ2-7, with TRBD1 matching over 7 bases. Germline V CDR1 and CDR2: MNHEY, SVGAGI. This CDR3 is 15 amino acids long. J gave up 2 bases and V 4 bases, and 8 bases lay outside the gene matches. In nucleotides, the CDR3 is TGTGCCAGCAGTTCCGACAGGGCCGCTACCTACGAGCAGTACTTC. It codes for CASSSDRAATYEQYF.

This clonotype turned up a few times. The chain joins TRBV5-1 to TRBJ2-7, with TRBD1 matching 9 bases. The CDR3 is 16 amino acids. V lost 3 bases to trimming and J lost 3 bases; unmatched junction nucleotides: 10. The germline V gene encodes CDR1 SGHRS and CDR2 YFSETQ. The CDR3 region has the DNA TGCGCCAGCAGCTGGGGCCGGGACAGGGAGGACTACGAGCAGTACTTC. Translating gives CASSWGRDREDYEQYF.

The chain couples TRBV4-2 to TRBJ1-4; D might be TRBD1 (5 bases). The CDR3 loop spans 15 amino acids. V dropped 6 bases and J dropped 6 bases, with 17 bases sitting between them. Germline values: CDR1 LGHNA, CDR2 YNFKEQ. As DNA, the CDR3 is TGTGCCAGCAGATCCCGGGGCGGGCTTGATGAAAAACTGTTTTTT. It encodes CASRSRGGLDEKLFF.

This clonotype appeared a few times. The V gene is TRBV6-5, the J gene TRBJ2-7; TRBD2 is a possible D gene (5 bases). Trimming left V 7 bases short and J 4 bases short, with 17 bases between. Germline CDR1 and CDR2: MNHEY and SVGAGI. The CDR3 loop spans 14 amino acids. The CDR3 bases are TGTGCCAGCACGGATGGGCTAGCAGGTTACGAGCAGTACTTC. The encoded protein is CASTDGLAGYEQYF.

The chain employs TRBV20-1 and TRBJ2-2; TRBD1 matches at 10 bases. The junction had 8 bases not matched to a gene; V was cut back by 4 bases and J by 6 bases. The CDR3 is 15 residues long. Germline CDR1 is DFQATT and CDR2 is SNEGSKA (reference sequence). CDR3 in amino acids: CSATLGTGEAGELFF. CDR3 sequence (DNA): TGCAGTGCTACCCTTGGGACAGGGGAAGCCGGGGAGCTGTTTTTT.

This clonotype occurred a few times. The V and J genes are TRBV5-1 and TRBJ1-5, with TRBD1 matching 7 bases. CDR3 length equals 16 residues. Unmatched junction bases numbered 7, after V lost 0 bases and J lost 4 bases. The germline V gene encodes CDR1 SGHRS and CDR2 YFSETQ. CDR3 bases: TGCGCCAGCAGCTTGGAGGCAGGGGGTCGGAATCAGCCCCAGCATTTT. It translates to CASSLEAGGRNQPQHF.